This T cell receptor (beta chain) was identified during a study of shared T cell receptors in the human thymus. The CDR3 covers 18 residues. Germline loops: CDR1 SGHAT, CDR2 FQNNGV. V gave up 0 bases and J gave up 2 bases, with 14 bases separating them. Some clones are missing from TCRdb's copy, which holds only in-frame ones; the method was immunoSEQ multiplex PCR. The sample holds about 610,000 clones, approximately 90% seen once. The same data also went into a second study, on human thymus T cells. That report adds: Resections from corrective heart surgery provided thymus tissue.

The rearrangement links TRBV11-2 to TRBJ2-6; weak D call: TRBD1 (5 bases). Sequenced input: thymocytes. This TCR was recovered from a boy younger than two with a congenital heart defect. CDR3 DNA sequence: TGTGCCAGCAGCTTAGATCCCAGCAGGGCGACTGGGGCCAACGTCCTGACTTTC. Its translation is CASSLDPSRATGANVLTF. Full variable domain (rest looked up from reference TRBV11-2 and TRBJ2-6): EAGVAQSPRYKIIEKRQSVAFWCNPISGHATLYWYQQILGQGPKLLIQFQNNGVVDDSQLPKDRFSAERLKGVDSTLKIQPAKLEDSAVYLCASSLDPSRATGANVLTFGAGSRLTVL.